This T cell receptor (beta chain) was sequenced for a study of tumor and adjacent non-tumor tissue in lung cancer. The study's findings and limits: Significantly higher TCR diversity was found in tumor than normal lung. Tumor repertoires had a smaller top 100 clone share than normal lung.

The library came from three nested PCR rounds adapted from ARM-PCR protocols. TCRdb re-called the multiplex PCR reads with MiXCR, one entry per CDR3 protein. Of about 44,000 distinct CDR3 sequences listed, approximately 59% were seen once; the top ten hold 19%. Germline V CDR1 and CDR2: WSHSY, SAAADI. The CDR3 sequence is 14 residues long. With V trimmed by 7 bases and J by 6 bases, 12 bases remained unmatched. No cell sorting was done before RNA was extracted from the tissue. This non-tumor lung sample came from over 3 cm beyond the tumor edge. This clonotype showed up just once. Its antigen is undetermined.

The sequencing input was distant non-tumor lung tissue. The receptor was derived from a woman between 40 and 50 years old with non-small cell lung cancer. V usage is TRBV10-2 and J usage is TRBJ2-7, with 7 nucleotides matching TRBD2. DNA of the CDR3: TGCGCCAGCAAACTGAGGCCTAGCGGAGGCGAGCAGTACTTC. Protein sequence: CASKLRPSGGEQYF.